Each of the 23 T cell receptor beta chains below was sequenced from the same sample in a study of radiotherapy plus CTLA-4 blockade in lung cancer. Produced via immunoSEQ multiplex PCR; TCRdb's table is partial and in-frame only. The sample holds about 120,000 clones, more than 75% seen once. The sample here was peripheral blood, taken from a patient treated with radiotherapy plus ipilimumab. The origin of the receptors is a human donor with non-small cell lung cancer that progressed on radiotherapy plus ipilimumab. Some clones in this sample may be carry-over from other donors' samples.

A single count supports this clone. The gene calls are TRBV9 and TRBJ2-1, with D tentatively TRBD2 (5 bases). With 3 bases removed from V and 9 bases from J, the gap between germline ends came to 25 bases. CDR1 is SGDLS and CDR2 is YYNGEE in the germline V gene. The CDR3 has 17 residues. The CDR3 reads CASSALDGDQARGEQFF. Written as DNA, the CDR3 is TGTGCCAGCAGCGCCCTCGACGGGGATCAAGCCCGTGGTGAGCAGTTCTTC.

The V gene is TRBV28, the J gene TRBJ2-3; D may be TRBD1 (6 bases). The CDR3 consists of 15 residues. The germline gives CDR1 MDHEN, CDR2 SYDVKM. V lost 3 bases and J 1 base, leaving 11 bases between the germline ends. The CDR3 bases are TGTGCCAGCAGTTTTAGGGCAGGGGGCACAGATACGCAGTATTTT. Its translation is CASSFRAGGTDTQYF. Using reference TRBV28 and TRBJ2-3 for the parts outside the CDR3, the full variable domain is DVKVTQSSRYLVKRTGEKVFLECVQDMDHENMFWYRQDPGLGLRLIYFSYDVKMKEKGDIPEGYSVSREKKERFSLILESASTNQTSMYLCASSFRAGGTDTQYFGPGTRLTVL.

Only a few counts were recorded for this clone. The gene calls are TRBV7-3 and TRBJ1-1, with D possibly matching TRBD1 (5 bases). Looked up from germline, CDR1 is SGHTA and CDR2 is FQGTGA. The length of the CDR3 is 14 residues. The V and J ends lost 5 bases and 2 bases respectively, with 12 bases between them. The DNA of the CDR3 is TGTGCCAGCAGCCCTGCTGGGGGTAACACTGAAGCTTTCTTT. It yields the protein CASSPAGGNTEAFF.

V usage is TRBV7-9 and J usage is TRBJ1-4; D is ambiguous. The length of the CDR3 is 13 residues. Trimming shortened V by 1 base and J by 7 bases, and 7 bases separated the two germline ends. Germline V gene lookup returns CDR1 SEHNR and CDR2 FQNEAQ (reference sequence). CDR3: CASSLVQGEKLFF. The CDR3 DNA follows: TGTGCCAGCAGCTTAGTGCAAGGTGAAAAACTGTTTTTT.

The rearrangement links TRBV5-1 to TRBJ2-3; D is ambiguous. Germline lookup yields CDR1 SGHRS and CDR2 YFSETQ. The CDR3 consists of 13 residues. V shed 0 bases and J shed 6 bases, with 8 bases lying between them. DNA for the CDR3: TGCGCCAGCAGCTTGGTTTCGAGGGATACGCAGTATTTT. It translates to CASSLVSRDTQYF.

The chain links TRBV15 to TRBJ2-3; 7 bases align to TRBD1. Germline V gene data show CDR1 as LNHNV and CDR2 as YYDKDF (reference sequence). J gave up 1 base and V 7 bases, and 5 bases lay outside the gene matches. There are 14 residues in the CDR3. DNA for the CDR3: TGTGCCACCACCTGGCAGGGGGGCACAGATACGCAGTATTTT. This codes for CATTWQGGTDTQYF.

The V call is TRBV5-4, the J call TRBJ1-2; D is ambiguous. The CDR3 spans 13 residues. V was shortened by 0 bases and J by 4 bases, with 7 bases between the two germline ends. Germline V lookup: CDR1 SGHNT, CDR2 YYREEE (reference sequence). CDR3 nucleotides: TGTGCCAGCAGCTTGGAGGATACCTATGGCTACACCTTC. Amino acid sequence: CASSLEDTYGYTF. The whole variable domain, remainder taken from reference TRBV5-4 and TRBJ1-2, is ETGVTQSPTHLIKTRGQQVTLRCSSQSGHNTVSWYQQALGQGPQFIFQYYREEENGRGNFPPRFSGLQFPNYSSELNVNALELDDSALYLCASSLEDTYGYTFGSGTRLTVV.

The rearrangement links TRBV6-5 to TRBJ2-7; 8 nucleotides match TRBD1. The germline gives CDR1 MNHEY, CDR2 SVGAGI. V lost 4 bases and J lost 7; bases outside the gene matches: 6. The CDR3 runs to 13 residues. In DNA, the CDR3 is TGTGCCAGCAGTTCGACAGGGGAAGATGAGCAGTACTTC. This gives the protein CASSSTGEDEQYF.

This rearrangement joins TRBV4-1 to TRBJ2-5, with TRBD2 matching 10 bases. The CDR3 totals 17 residues. The V segment lost 0 bases and the J segment 4 bases; nucleotides outside the gene matches: 8. The V gene's germline CDR1 is MGHRA and CDR2 YSYEKL. CDR3 region: CASSQDRSSGGVETQYF. Here the CDR3 DNA reads TGCGCCAGCAGCCAAGATAGGTCTAGCGGGGGAGTAGAGACCCAGTACTTC.

The chain combines TRBV7-3 with TRBJ1-2, with 11 bases aligning to TRBD1. Germline values: CDR1 SGHTA, CDR2 FQGTGA. The trim removed 5 bases at V and 8 bases at J, leaving 7 bases unmatched. The length of the CDR3 is 14 residues. The CDR3 region has the DNA TGTGCCAGCAGCAGAACCGGGACAGGGGGAGGCTACACCTTC. It yields the protein CASSRTGTGGGYTF.

The chain carries TRBV28 and TRBJ2-7, with D hard to call. V dropped 7 bases and J dropped 7 bases, with 11 bases sitting between them. The CDR3 extends over 11 amino acids. Germline-derived CDR1 and CDR2 are MDHEN and SYDVKM. CDR3 nucleotides: TGTGCCAGCAATTTTACGTGGGAGCAGTACTTC. Amino acid sequence: CASNFTWEQYF.

The genes are TRBV7-8 and TRBJ2-7; either TRBD1 or TRBD2 may fit D (5 bases each). Germline loops: CDR1 SGHVS, CDR2 FQNEAQ. V shed 5 bases and J shed 7 bases, with 15 bases lying between them. The CDR3 covers 13 residues. The CDR3 DNA follows: TGTGCCAGCAGCATGGGACCCTTGTGGGAGCAGTACTTC. This gives the protein CASSMGPLWEQYF.

The gene calls are TRBV5-1 and TRBJ2-5; TRBD1 aligns across 7 bases. The J call may be faulty, since TRBJ2-7 better matches the DNA end. The germline V gene has CDR1 SGHRS and CDR2 YFSETQ. The CDR3 spans 15 residues. CDR3 in DNA: TGCGCCAGCAGCAAAGAAGGGACAGCCGCCTACGAGCAGTACTTC. Its translation: CASSKEGTAAYEQYF.

CDR3 sequence: CASRGGGYTDTQYF. DNA of the CDR3: TGTGCCAGCAGAGGGGGCGGCTACACAGATACGCAGTATTTT. V is TRBV6-5 and J is TRBJ2-3; 7 bases are a match to TRBD1. This CDR3 region has 14 residues. Germline V gene lookup returns CDR1 MNHEY and CDR2 SVGAGI. Unmatched junction bases numbered 5, after V lost 6 bases and J lost 2 bases.

This chain links TRBV6-6 with TRBJ2-7; the D call may be TRBD1 or TRBD2 (7 bases each). The CDR3 runs 14 residues. Per germline, CDR1 MNHNY and CDR2 SVGAGI (reference sequence). Trimming removed 5 bases at V and 3 bases at J, with 14 bases between. CDR3 in DNA: TGTGCCAGCAGTCCCCAGGGGGGGCACTACGAGCAGTACTTC. It is translated as CASSPQGGHYEQYF.

On this clone itself: A junction boundary mismatches the germline segment, possibly from a read error. V and J are TRBV18 and TRBJ1-5; D not resolved. The CDR3 has 14 residues. Germline V gene data show CDR1 as KGHSH and CDR2 as LQKENI. The CDR3 is CAGSPTRDNQPQHF. The CDR3 DNA reads as TGTGCCGGCTCACCAACGAGGGATAATCAGCCCCAGCATTTT. The full variable domain, completed using reference TRBV18 and TRBJ1-5, is NAGVMQNPRHLVRRRGQEARLRCSPMKGHSHVYWYRQLPEEGLKFMVYLQKENIIDESGMPKERFSAEFPKEGPSILRIQQVVRGDSAAYFCAGSPTRDNQPQHFGDGTRLSIL.

V is TRBV18 and J is TRBJ2-5; D gene unclear. V lost 2 bases to trimming and J lost 5 bases, with 12 bases between them. This CDR3 spans 14 amino acids. Germline V gene sequence: CDR1 KGHSH, CDR2 LQKENI. The CDR3 spells CASSPTMVLETQYF. In DNA form, the CDR3 reads TGTGCCAGCTCACCAACTATGGTATTGGAGACCCAGTACTTC.

The V and J genes are TRBV5-4 and TRBJ1-2; 10 positions agree with TRBD1. This CDR3 is 17 amino acids long. The germline V gene has CDR1 SGHNT and CDR2 YYREEE (reference sequence). Unmatched junction bases numbered 15, after V lost 3 bases and J lost 7 bases. Written as DNA, the CDR3 is TGTGCCAGCAGCTCGGCCGGGACAGGGGACTCAGTAGGTGGCTACACCTTC. It is translated as CASSSAGTGDSVGGYTF.

The chain recombines TRBV6-5 with TRBJ1-6; 7 bases line up with TRBD1. J gave up 3 bases and V 4 bases, and 3 bases lay outside the gene matches. The length of the CDR3 is 15 residues. Germline CDR1 and CDR2: MNHEY and SVGAGI. CDR3 region: CASSFGTVYNSPLHF. The CDR3 nucleotides are TGTGCCAGCAGTTTCGGGACAGTCTATAATTCACCCCTCCACTTT.

This clone showed up just once. The rearrangement uses TRBV9 and TRBJ2-7; D is perhaps TRBD2 (6 bases). Germline values: CDR1 SGDLS, CDR2 YYNGEE. V was cut by 0 bases and J by 1 base, with 11 bases left in between. The CDR3 consists of 15 residues. CDR3 sequence (DNA): TGTGCCAGCAGCGTAGGATCGGACTATTCCTACGAGCAGTACTTC. Its protein product is CASSVGSDYSYEQYF.

The rearrangement uses TRBV9 and TRBJ2-1; the match to TRBD1 covers 10 bases. The CDR3 loop spans 15 amino acids. With V trimmed by 6 bases and J by 3 bases, 6 bases remained unmatched. Germline V gene lookup returns CDR1 SGDLS and CDR2 YYNGEE. The CDR3 sequence is CASTRTGGGYNEQFF. CDR3 nucleotide sequence: TGTGCCAGCACCCGGACAGGGGGAGGCTACAATGAGCAGTTCTTC.

In this sample, this clone turned up a few times. This chain links TRBV4-2 with TRBJ1-5, with D maybe TRBD1 (6 bases). This CDR3 is 16 amino acids long. CDR1 LGHNA and CDR2 YNFKEQ come from the germline V gene. Between the trimmed V and J ends, which lost 2 bases and 6 bases, there was a span of 17 bases. In DNA, the CDR3 is TGTGCCAGCAGCCAATCGGGGGGACATGTTGCTCAGCCCCAGCATTTT. It is translated as CASSQSGGHVAQPQHF.

The chain combines TRBV18 with TRBJ2-3; 7 bases agree with TRBD1. The CDR3 covers 15 residues. The germline gives CDR1 KGHSH, CDR2 LQKENI. Germline trimming cut 3 bases from V and 2 bases from J; bases unmatched to any gene: 5. CDR3 protein: CASSPDRAFTDTQYF. The CDR3 nucleotides read TGTGCCAGCTCACCCGACAGGGCCTTCACAGATACGCAGTATTTT.